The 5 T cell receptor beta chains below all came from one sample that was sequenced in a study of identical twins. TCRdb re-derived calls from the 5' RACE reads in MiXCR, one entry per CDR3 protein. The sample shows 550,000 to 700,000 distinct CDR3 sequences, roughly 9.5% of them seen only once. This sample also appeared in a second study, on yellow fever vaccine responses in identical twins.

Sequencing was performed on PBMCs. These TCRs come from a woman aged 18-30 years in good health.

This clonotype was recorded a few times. The CDR3 loop reads CASSRTETQETQYF. The CDR3 region has the DNA TGCGCCAGCAGCCGGACAGAGACACAAGAGACCCAGTACTTC. V usage is TRBV10-1 and J usage is TRBJ2-5; maybe TRBD1 (6 bases). The germline V gene encodes CDR1 WNHNN and CDR2 SYGVQD (reference sequence). The CDR3 has 14 residues. V lost 6 bases and J lost 2, with 13 bases in between.

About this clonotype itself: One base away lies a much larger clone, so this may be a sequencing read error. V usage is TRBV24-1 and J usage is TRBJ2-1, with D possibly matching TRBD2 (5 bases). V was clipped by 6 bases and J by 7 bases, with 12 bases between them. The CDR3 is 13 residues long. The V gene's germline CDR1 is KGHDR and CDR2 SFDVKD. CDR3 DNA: TGTGCCACCAGTCGGGGAACCGAGAATGAGCAGTTCTTC. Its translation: CATSRGTENEQFF.

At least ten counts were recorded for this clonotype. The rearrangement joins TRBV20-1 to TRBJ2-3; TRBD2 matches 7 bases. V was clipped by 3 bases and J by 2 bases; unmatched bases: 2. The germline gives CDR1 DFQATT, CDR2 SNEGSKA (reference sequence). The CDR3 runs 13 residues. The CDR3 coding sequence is TGCAGTGCTAGCGGGGGGAACACAGATACGCAGTATTTT. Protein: CSASGGNTDTQYF.

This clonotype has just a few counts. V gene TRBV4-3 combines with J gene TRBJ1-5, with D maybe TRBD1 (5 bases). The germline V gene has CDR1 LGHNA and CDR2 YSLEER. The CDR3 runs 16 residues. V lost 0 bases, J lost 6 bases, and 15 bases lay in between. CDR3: CASSQDSGGSGQPQHF. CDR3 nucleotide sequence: TGCGCCAGCAGCCAAGATTCGGGGGGGTCGGGTCAGCCCCAGCATTTT.

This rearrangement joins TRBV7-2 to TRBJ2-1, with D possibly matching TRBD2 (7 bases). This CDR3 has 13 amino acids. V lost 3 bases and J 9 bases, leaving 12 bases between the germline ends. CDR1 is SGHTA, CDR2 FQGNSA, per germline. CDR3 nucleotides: TGTGCCAGCAGCTTGGGGGGGCCAATTGAGCAGTTCTTC. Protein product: CASSLGGPIEQFF.